This T cell receptor (beta chain) stems from a study of CD8 T cells in Susac syndrome. About the study: The Susac syndrome patients were therapy-naive, on corticosteroids, or on intravenous immunoglobulin alone at blood draw.

Reverse transcription of roughly 0.45 to 1 ug RNA was performed with random hexamers. Amplification of TCR beta CDR3 spanned 54 Vbeta and 13 Jbeta via immunoSEQ multiplex PCR. MiXCR, run by TCRdb on the immunoSEQ multiplex PCR reads, gives a single entry per CDR3 protein. The table shows 80,000 or so distinct CDR3 sequences, with around 96% occurring only once. The sequenced target, TCR beta, came from blood CD8+ and CD4+ T cells. The CD8+ and CD4+ T cells were isolated magnetically using a negative isolation approach, whereas the TEMRA cells were enriched by FACS. The sequence derives from a human donor with Susac syndrome. Sequenced sample: CD8+ T cells from PBMCs.

CDR3 DNA: TGTGCCACCAGTGATTTCGGGGGCGCGACCGGGGAGCTGTTTTTT. It specifies CATSDFGGATGELFF. V usage is TRBV24-1 and J usage is TRBJ2-2, with D tentatively TRBD1 or TRBD2 (6 bases each). Per germline, CDR1 KGHDR and CDR2 SFDVKD. This CDR3 region has 15 residues. Between the trimmed V and J ends, which lost 1 base and 5 bases, there was a span of 10 bases.